Listed below are T cell receptor beta chains from one sample, sequenced in a study of T cell repertoires in cytomegalovirus infection. MiXCR, applied by TCRdb to the reads, yields one record per CDR3 protein. This table has some 300,000 distinct CDR3 sequences, roughly 13% appearing once. Sequenced input: PBMCs. The origin of the receptors is a human donor in good health (CMV status not recorded). Some clones in this sample may be carry-over from other donors' samples. Both conserved end residues are part of each CDR3. Fields, in order: V gene, CDR3 protein.

v_gene: TRBV10-3; CDR3aa: CAIRKTGVEDIQYF
v_gene: TRBV3-1; CDR3aa: CASSPGTVTEAFF
v_gene: TRBV7-6; CDR3aa: CASSLASQTNTGELFF
v_gene: TRBV6-6; CDR3aa: CASSYIAASYEQYF
v_gene: TRBV10-3; CDR3aa: CAISQYGVTEAFF
v_gene: TRBV11-2; CDR3aa: CASRRGQDEQYF
v_gene: TRBV12-3/TRBV12-4; CDR3aa: CASSPTGQNTEAFF
v_gene: TRBV12-3/TRBV12-4; CDR3aa: CASALGGHYGYTF
v_gene: TRBV7-3; CDR3aa: CASSLSRGLNYGYTF
v_gene: TRBV7-2; CDR3aa: CASSGRAGGNIQYF
v_gene: TRBV5-4; CDR3aa: CASSLLGGPGDTQYF
v_gene: TRBV6-1; CDR3aa: CASRDTGGKLAAFF
v_gene: TRBV7-2; CDR3aa: CASSSSGSQETQYF
v_gene: TRBV5-1; CDR3aa: CASSLAPFRGAYEQYF
v_gene: TRBV12-5; CDR3aa: CASGSLNAEAFF
v_gene: TRBV11-1; CDR3aa: CASSLQTSGSNEQFF
v_gene: TRBV4-3; CDR3aa: CASSQDVAGVSDTQYF
v_gene: TRBV20-1; CDR3aa: CSARVRDRLNEKLFF
v_gene: TRBV29-1; CDR3aa: CSAQGEGQPQHF
v_gene: TRBV7-3; CDR3aa: CASSASGVGEQYF
v_gene: TRBV7-2; CDR3aa: CASTRPQGLNYGYTF
v_gene: TRBV24-1; CDR3aa: CATSDLSPGSGYTF
v_gene: TRBV20-1; CDR3aa: CSAMTQGLNTEAFF
v_gene: TRBV7-9; CDR3aa: CASSLGLAGIYEQYF
v_gene: TRBV29-1; CDR3aa: CSVDTEVGGTQETQYF
v_gene: TRBV20-1; CDR3aa: CSATRGSSGNTIYF
v_gene: TRBV29-1; CDR3aa: CSSPGGASGPYNEQFF
v_gene: TRBV23-1; CDR3aa: CASSRGTVNEKLFF
v_gene: TRBV12-3/TRBV12-4; CDR3aa: CASSPSDRMNTEAFF
v_gene: TRBV7-9; CDR3aa: CASILPPLDTEAFF
v_gene: TRBV14; CDR3aa: CASSRTSGSSGELFF
v_gene: TRBV7-2; CDR3aa: CASSLVRTASNQPQHF
v_gene: TRBV7-8; CDR3aa: CASSSTSASTDTQYF
v_gene: TRBV7-6; CDR3aa: CASSLGLRYVQCF
v_gene: TRBV4-1; CDR3aa: CASSLRLADTQYF
v_gene: TRBV24-1; CDR3aa: CATSDMRGSNNEQFF
v_gene: TRBV10-2; CDR3aa: CASIGRSNEKLFF
v_gene: TRBV29-1; CDR3aa: CSACRDRNTEAFF
v_gene: TRBV28; CDR3aa: CASSPLPGAGYTF
v_gene: TRBV5-5; CDR3aa: CASSLLTYQPQHF
v_gene: TRBV29-1; CDR3aa: CSVGSRDRGFGGELFF
v_gene: TRBV12-3/TRBV12-4; CDR3aa: CASSRTGGFNNEQFF
v_gene: TRBV12-3/TRBV12-4; CDR3aa: CASSPRQADTQYF
v_gene: TRBV6-5; CDR3aa: CASSSGQFFTGELFF
v_gene: TRBV6-6; CDR3aa: CASRDRGSDEKLFF
v_gene: TRBV29-1; CDR3aa: CSVRQGVSLSYEQYF
v_gene: TRBV7-2; CDR3aa: CASSLRSGSFRTDTQYF
v_gene: TRBV20-1; CDR3aa: CSARPTPDTQYF